This T cell receptor (beta chain) was retrieved from a study of Ad26.COV2.S vaccination and SARS-CoV-2 variants. The study's findings and limits: Among vaccine recipients, spike-specific TCR breadth exceeded that of placebo recipients. Total responses of T cells may have been underestimated by the analyses of TCR breadth and depth. With respect to non-spike TCR breadth, vaccine and placebo recipients were similar.

Documented treatment: 15 to 20 received Ad26.COV2.S at low or high dose, single or two shots; about 5 received placebo; per-sample allocation not given. The investigators took samples on day 63 after the first vaccine or placebo injection. Immunization relied on an Ad26 vector, which expressed Wuhan-strain SARS-CoV-2 spike. As to this clone: Antigen: not known.

Data came from immunoSEQ multiplex PCR; TCRdb stores just in-frame clones and leaves some out. Here the sample spans 300,000 to 400,000 clones, roughly 84% being singletons. This CDR3 is 14 amino acids long. V lost 2 bases, J lost 7 bases, and 9 bases lay in between. Germline CDR1 is MNHEY and CDR2 is SVGEGT. This clonotype originated in a person aged 18 to 59 who received the Ad26.COV2.S COVID-19 vaccine or a placebo. Sequenced material: peripheral blood, taken in a trial of Ad26.COV2.S vaccine versus placebo. The chain uses TRBV6-2 or TRBV6-3 and TRBJ1-6; D gene unclear. The CDR3 DNA follows: TGTGCCAGCAGTTACCTGTGGAGCAATTCACCCCTCCACTTT. The encoded protein is CASSYLWSNSPLHF.